The 13 T cell receptor beta chains below all came from one sample that was sequenced in a study of blood T cell repertoires in COVID-19 (TCRdb year 2020). The library was produced with the immunoSEQ multiplex PCR assay. In its TCRdb copy, this immuneACCESS table keeps in-frame sequences only and misses some clones. Where compared with another copy, unresolved V genes explain less than half of these, and the others have no known cause. The sample data list 30,000 to 40,000 clones, and around 87% of these were observed just once. Clones ranked in the top ten supply 60% to 70% of the sample. The sequencing input was peripheral blood. The receptors were gathered from a man in his 70s with acute or convalescent COVID-19.

The CDR3 reads CSYITTRTGNIEQFF. The CDR3 DNA is TGCAGCTACATAACGACTAGGACAGGTAATATTGAGCAGTTCTTC. J is TRBJ2-1 and V is TRBV29-1; tentatively, D is TRBD1 (7 bases). CDR1 SQVTM and CDR2 ANQGSEA come from the germline V gene. The germline V and J ends were trimmed by 8 bases and 9 bases, with 26 bases remaining between them. The CDR3 sequence is 15 residues long.

The J gene is TRBJ1-1, the V gene TRBV2; D unresolved. CDR1 is SNHLY, CDR2 FYNNEI, per germline. Deletions cut 5 bases from V and 5 bases from J, with 15 bases between. The CDR3 runs 14 residues. As DNA, the CDR3 is TGTGCCAGCAGTCCCCTATCCTCGGGGACTGAAGCTTTCTTT. It yields the protein CASSPLSSGTEAFF.

The genes are TRBV27 and TRBJ1-6, with a tentative D call TRBD1 (6 bases). CDR3 size: 16 residues. V was pared by 7 bases and J by 12 bases, with 25 bases between. The germline V gene has CDR1 MNHEY and CDR2 SMNVEV (reference sequence). The CDR3 is CASTNHFGTGPRPLHF. Written as DNA, the CDR3 is TGTGCCAGCACCAACCATTTTGGCACAGGGCCCCGACCCCTCCACTTT.

The rearrangement uses TRBV5-6 and TRBJ1-2, with a weak D call TRBD1 (5 bases). From germline, CDR1 is SGHDT and CDR2 YYEEEE. The germline V and J ends were trimmed by 1 base and 4 bases, with 11 bases remaining between them. The CDR3 loop spans 14 amino acids. CDR3 nucleotide sequence: TGTGCCAGCAGCTTGTCAGGGAACTTCTATGGCTACACCTTC. Its protein is CASSLSGNFYGYTF. The full variable domain, its missing parts supplied by reference TRBV5-6 and TRBJ1-2, is DAGVTQSPTHLIKTRGQQVTLRCSPKSGHDTVSWYQQALGQGPQFIFQYYEEEERQRGNFPDRFSGHQFPNYSSELNVNALLLGDSALYLCASSLSGNFYGYTFGSGTRLTVV.

The rearrangement links TRBV10-2 to TRBJ2-5, with D possibly TRBD1 on 5 matching bases. Germline V gene lookup returns CDR1 WSHSY and CDR2 SAAADI. V dropped 3 bases and J dropped 5 bases, with 7 bases sitting between them. The CDR3 length is 12 residues. The CDR3 DNA sequence: TGCGCCAGCAGTGAAAGGGGTGAGACCCAGTACTTC. It codes for CASSERGETQYF.

V usage is TRBV27 and J usage is TRBJ2-5; 12 nucleotides match TRBD2. This CDR3 contains 18 residues. V dropped 5 bases and J dropped 6; count of bases not matched to a gene: 16. Germline V gene data show CDR1 as MNHEY and CDR2 as SMNVEV (reference sequence). This chain's CDR3 is CASSTSFLGLAGWKTQYF. The CDR3 nucleotides read TGTGCCAGCAGTACATCCTTCCTTGGACTAGCGGGATGGAAGACCCAGTACTTC.

The CDR3 sequence is CASRTGSTGELFF. The CDR3 DNA is TGTGCCAGCAGGACAGGGTCCACCGGGGAGCTGTTTTTT. The chain links TRBV9 to TRBJ2-2; 7 nucleotides align to TRBD1. The germline V gene encodes CDR1 SGDLS and CDR2 YYNGEE. V shed 5 bases, J shed 4 bases, and the junction held 2 bases outside the gene matches. CDR3 length: 13 amino acids.

In its sample, this clone was seen once. The CDR3 sequence is CASSPRTGGVAGELFF. In DNA form, the CDR3 reads TGCGCCAGCAGCCCTAGGACAGGGGGAGTCGCCGGGGAGCTGTTTTTT. The chain uses TRBV5-1 and TRBJ2-2, with 10 bases lining up with TRBD1. Germline CDR1 reads SGHRS; CDR2 reads YFSETQ. The V segment lost 4 bases and the J segment 6 bases; nucleotides outside the gene matches: 9. This CDR3 is 16 amino acids long. The full variable domain, in which reference TRBV5-1 and TRBJ2-2 provide the parts outside the CDR3, is KAGVTQTPRYLIKTRGQQVTLSCSPISGHRSVSWYQQTPGQGLQFLFEYFSETQRNKGNFPGRFSGRQFSNSRSEMNVSTLELGDSALYLCASSPRTGGVAGELFFGEGSRLTVL.

In DNA, the CDR3 is TGTGCCACCAGTGATTCCGGACAGTTCTATGGCTACACCTTC. Translated: CATSDSGQFYGYTF. This sequence joins TRBV24-1 and TRBJ1-2; D perhaps matches TRBD1 (6 bases). The CDR3 runs 14 residues. CDR1 is KGHDR, CDR2 SFDVKD, per germline. Deletions cut 2 bases from V and 4 bases from J, with 10 bases between.

The chain couples TRBV6-5 to TRBJ1-5; D remains ambiguous. This CDR3 has 15 amino acids. V lost 0 bases and J 5 bases, leaving 11 bases between the germline ends. The germline V gene encodes CDR1 MNHEY and CDR2 SVGAGI. Written as DNA, the CDR3 is TGTGCCAGCAGTTACTCGCGAGACACGGATCAGCCCCAGCATTTT. This encodes CASSYSRDTDQPQHF.

As for this clone: A read error may produce the germline difference seen at one junction end. The genes are TRBV12-5 and TRBJ1-3; unclear D gene. In germline, CDR1 is LGHNT, CDR2 FRNRAP. This CDR3 is built from 10 residues. CDR3 bases: TGTGCTAGTGGTTTGGGAGCCCCATCGTTT. Its translation: CASGLGAPSF.

The chain combines TRBV7-2 with TRBJ2-1; no reliable D call. This CDR3 is built from 13 residues. Trimming took off 4 bases at V and 4 bases at J, with 8 bases between the two ends. CDR1 and CDR2 from the germline V gene are SGHTA and FQGNSA. In nucleotides, the CDR3 is TGTGCCAGCAGCTCCCCCGGGTACAATGAGCAGTTCTTC. Translation gives CASSSPGYNEQFF.

This clone turned up a few times. The chain carries TRBV5-1 and TRBJ2-3; 7 bases agree with TRBD1. J lost 6 bases, V lost 0 bases, and 13 bases had no gene match. Per the germline V gene, CDR1 is SGHRS and CDR2 is YFSETQ. CDR3 length: 17 residues. CDR3 nucleotide sequence: TGCGCCAGCAGCTTGGCTACCGGACAGGTGGATCGGGATACGCAGTATTTT. It specifies CASSLATGQVDRDTQYF.